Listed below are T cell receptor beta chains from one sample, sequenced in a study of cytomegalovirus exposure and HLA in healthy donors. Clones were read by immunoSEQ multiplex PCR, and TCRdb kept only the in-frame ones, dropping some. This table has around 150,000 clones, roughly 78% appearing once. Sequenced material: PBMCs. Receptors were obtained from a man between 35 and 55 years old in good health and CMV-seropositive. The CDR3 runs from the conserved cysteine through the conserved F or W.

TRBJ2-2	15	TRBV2	CASNPGRRGFGELFF
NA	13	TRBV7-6	CASSLVVSYEQYF
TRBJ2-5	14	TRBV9	CASSNGMYQETQYF
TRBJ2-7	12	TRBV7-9	CSSSPRTAEQYF
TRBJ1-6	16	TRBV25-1	CASSELRGIYNSPLHF
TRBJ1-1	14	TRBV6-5	CASSYSSTNTEAFF
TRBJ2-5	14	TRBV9	CASSVDLVRETQYF
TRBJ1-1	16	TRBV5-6	CASSLEDGGLSTEAFF
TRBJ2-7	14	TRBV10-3	CAIRPVGSSYEQYF
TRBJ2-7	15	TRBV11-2	CASSQGPTSAYEQYF
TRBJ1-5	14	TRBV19	CASRDRGPDQPQHF
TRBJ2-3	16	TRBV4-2	CASSRGTSGGLDTQYF
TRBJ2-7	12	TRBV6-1	CASRWTGSQQYF
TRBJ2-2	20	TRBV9	CASSVAAGGTTLSNTGELFF
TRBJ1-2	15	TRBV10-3	CAISESAGGIGGYTF
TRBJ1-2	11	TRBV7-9	CASRGTDGYTF
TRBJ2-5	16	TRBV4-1	CASSQGMGGGQETQYF
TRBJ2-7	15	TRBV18	CASSELAGGSYEQYF
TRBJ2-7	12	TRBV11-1	CASSAEDYEQYF
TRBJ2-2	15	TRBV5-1	CASSLVAGLTGELFF
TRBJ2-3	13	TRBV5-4	CASSPPGGDTQYF
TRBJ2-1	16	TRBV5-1	CASSHRAGGPSYEQFF
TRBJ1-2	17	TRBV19	CASSIRGRDRGDYGYTF
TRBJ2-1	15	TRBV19	CASTTDRASYNEQFF
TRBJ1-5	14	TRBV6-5	CASSSRTRGQPQHF
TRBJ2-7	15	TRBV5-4	CASSSNGGGPYEQYF
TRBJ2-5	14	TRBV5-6	CASTPWASGVRWYF
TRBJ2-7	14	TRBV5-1	CASSLAAGGGEQYF
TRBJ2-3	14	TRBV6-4	CASSGEMGTDTQYF
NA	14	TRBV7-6	CASSLGQGAYEQYF
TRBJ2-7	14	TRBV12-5	CASGLDSLSYEQYF
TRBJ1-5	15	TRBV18	CASTPGTGDFQPQHF
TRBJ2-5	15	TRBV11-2	CASSSPLSGEETQYF
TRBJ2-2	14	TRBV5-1	CASSLQSKTGELFF
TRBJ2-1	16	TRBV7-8	CASSFARAGQYNEQFF
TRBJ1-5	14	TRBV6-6	CASKAGASNQPQHF
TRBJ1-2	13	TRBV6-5	CASSADTYYGYTF
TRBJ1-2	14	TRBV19	CASSTSRGFDGYTF
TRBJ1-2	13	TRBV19	CASSISGEDGYTF
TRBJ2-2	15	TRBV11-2	CASSLGTGGTGELFF
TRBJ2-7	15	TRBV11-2	CASSRLSQGAREQYF
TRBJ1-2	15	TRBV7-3	CAGSLTGQGTYGYTF
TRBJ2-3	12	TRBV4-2	CASSQDSGRQYF
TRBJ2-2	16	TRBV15	CATSRVGTGGTGELFF
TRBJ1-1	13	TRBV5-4	CASSLTPGDEAFF
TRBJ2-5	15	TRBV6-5	CASSLTGRAQETQYF
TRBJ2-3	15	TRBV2	CASSVGSWSTDTQYF
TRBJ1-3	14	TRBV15	CATSRELTGNTIYF
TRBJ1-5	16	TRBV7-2	CASSLDGTGSNQPQHF
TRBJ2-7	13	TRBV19	CASSMNRGYEQYF
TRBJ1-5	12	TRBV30	CAWSLRVQPQHF
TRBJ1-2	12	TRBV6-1	CASGPAYYGYTF
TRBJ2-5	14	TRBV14	CASSHTGWRETQYF
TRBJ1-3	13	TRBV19	CASSPDSGNTIYF
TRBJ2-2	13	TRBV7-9	CASSSRVVGELFF